Listed below are T cell receptor beta chains from one sample, sequenced in a study of tumor-infiltrating lymphocytes in primary liver carcinoma. TCRdb fed the multiplex PCR reads into MiXCR, producing one record per CDR3 protein. The sample lists 320,000 or so distinct CDR3 sequences, approximately 60% occurring once. What was sequenced was peripheral blood. These receptors were taken from a middle-aged man with primary liver carcinoma and hepatitis B virus infection. The conserved cysteine and the conserved F or W are not part of the CDR3 here. The order of the fields is CDR3 protein, J gene, V gene.

VTNPRTGARNEQN TRBJ2-7 TRBV6-1
ASSPQQGNEQY TRBJ2-7 TRBV18
ASSLAGLTGSFEQY TRBJ2-7 TRBV7-8
ASSPGTDGTEQY TRBJ2-7 TRBV11-3
AWNLGSSYNEQF TRBJ2-1 TRBV30
ASGEQGNSYYEQF TRBJ2-1 TRBV5-1
ASSSTGKGWNNEQF TRBJ2-1 TRBV11-1
TNSLAAREFYEQY TRBJ2-7 TRBV11-2
ASSLLNTDTQY TRBJ2-3 TRBV14
SVPELAGGNDQF TRBJ2-1 TRBV29-1
ASNAGRKETQY TRBJ2-5 TRBV19
ARSSGTNPSTDTQF TRBJ2-3 TRBV11-2
ASGFGQGFDEQY TRBJ2-7 TRBV11-1
ASSLALQGYEQY TRBJ2-7 TRBV7-8
ASSLSRVNYGYT TRBJ1-2 TRBV28
ASSLSLARTHDQY TRBJ2-7 TRBV11-1
ASSPWGADEKLF TRBJ1-4 TRBV12-3/TRBV12-4
ASRRDRGRTNEKLF TRBJ1-4 TRBV6-6
ASSLVGANYGYT TRBJ1-2 TRBV5-1
ASSLGAGGPLDGELF TRBJ2-2 TRBV12-3/TRBV12-4
ASIGPPPPYEQY TRBJ2-7 TRBV6-1
ASTRDSTGTGGPEAF TRBJ1-1 TRBV4-2
ASGRDFTDTQY TRBJ2-3 TRBV6-5
ASTYRGRDEQY TRBJ2-7 TRBV6-5
ASSLGRAVGSPSYNEQF TRBJ2-1 TRBV7-9
DTSDPGTKETQY TRBJ2-5 TRBV24-1
ASRTGTNTEAF TRBJ1-1 TRBV12-3/TRBV12-4
ASGAPGRGADTQY TRBJ2-3 TRBV5-1
SVLAAVYGYT TRBJ1-2 TRBV29-1
ASSYNGGATQY TRBJ2-5 TRBV11-3
ASSEGGSYNSPLH TRBJ1-6 TRBV28
AIPGPEGYNEQF TRBJ2-1 TRBV12-3/TRBV12-4
ASSPTACNNEQF TRBJ2-1 TRBV4-2
ASSPREAHTDTQY TRBJ2-3 TRBV27
AGRVAGGSYNEQF TRBJ2-1 TRBV5-4
RVDATGGTDTQY TRBJ2-3 TRBV29-1
ASSQVARGLAFYEQY TRBJ2-7 TRBV14
ASRYDRGLYKEQF TRBJ2-1 TRBV6-2/TRBV6-3
AISLEVGGTQY TRBJ2-3 TRBV11-2
ASSLITSGRGLDEQF TRBJ2-1 TRBV28
TSSLTSAHYNEQF TRBJ2-1 TRBV7-8
ASRASGSFTGELF TRBJ2-2 TRBV6-5
ASSTGGMTGAADTQY TRBJ2-3 TRBV5-1
SVAQDRTYNEQF TRBJ2-1 TRBV29-1
ASRRLDLFNGNEQF TRBJ2-1 TRBV4-1
ASSDPWLAGFNEQF TRBJ2-1 TRBV6-2/TRBV6-3
AISIRTGNTEAF TRBJ1-1 TRBV7-8
ASSEFGEQY TRBJ2-7 TRBV6-1
ATLMDSNSNQPQH TRBJ1-5 TRBV6-1
ASSNGRLEETQY TRBJ2-5 TRBV7-8
ASNYSGPSTDTQY TRBJ2-3 TRBV6-5
SARVAYEQY TRBJ2-7 TRBV29-1
SVGVGTGSNEQF TRBJ2-1 TRBV29-1
ANSTPRRAGAFAEQF TRBJ2-1 TRBV12-3/TRBV12-4